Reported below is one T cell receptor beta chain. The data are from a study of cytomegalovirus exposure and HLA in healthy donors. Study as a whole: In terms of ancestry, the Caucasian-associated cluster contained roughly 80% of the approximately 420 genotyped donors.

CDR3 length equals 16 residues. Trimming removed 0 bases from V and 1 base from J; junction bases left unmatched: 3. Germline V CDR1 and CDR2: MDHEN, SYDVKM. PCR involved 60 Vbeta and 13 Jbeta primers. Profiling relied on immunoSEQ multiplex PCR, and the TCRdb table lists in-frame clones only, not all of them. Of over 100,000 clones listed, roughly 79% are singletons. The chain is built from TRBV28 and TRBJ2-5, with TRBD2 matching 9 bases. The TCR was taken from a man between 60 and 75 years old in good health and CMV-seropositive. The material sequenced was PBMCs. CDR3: CASSLWASGVQETQYF. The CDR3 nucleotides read TGTGCCAGCAGTTTATGGGCTAGCGGGGTCCAAGAGACCCAGTACTTC.